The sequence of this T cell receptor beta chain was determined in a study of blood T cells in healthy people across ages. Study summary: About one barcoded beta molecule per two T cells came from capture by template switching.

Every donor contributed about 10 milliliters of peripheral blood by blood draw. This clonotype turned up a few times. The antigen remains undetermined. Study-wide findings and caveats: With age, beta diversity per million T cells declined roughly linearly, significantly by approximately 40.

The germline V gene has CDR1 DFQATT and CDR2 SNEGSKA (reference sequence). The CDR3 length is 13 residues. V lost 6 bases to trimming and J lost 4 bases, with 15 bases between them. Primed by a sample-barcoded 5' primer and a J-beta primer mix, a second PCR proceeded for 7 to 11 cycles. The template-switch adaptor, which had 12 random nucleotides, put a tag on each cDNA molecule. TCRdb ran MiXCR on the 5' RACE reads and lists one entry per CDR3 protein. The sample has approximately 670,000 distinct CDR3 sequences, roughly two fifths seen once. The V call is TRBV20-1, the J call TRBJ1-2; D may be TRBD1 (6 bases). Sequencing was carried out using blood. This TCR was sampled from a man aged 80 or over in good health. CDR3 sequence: CSAITQGIYGYTF. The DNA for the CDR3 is TGCAGTGCCATTACCCAGGGGATCTATGGCTACACCTTC.